This T cell receptor beta chain was found in a study of OX40 agonist ivuxolimab in advanced cancers. Study-wide points: The study found that CD8+ T cells averaged more expanded clones than CD4+.

The assay was immunoSEQ multiplex PCR, and TCRdb's table has in-frame clones only and misses some. The table lists approximately 90,000 clones, around 82% of them singletons. Details on this clone: Its target is unknown.

V gave up 6 bases and J gave up 4 bases, with 18 bases separating them. From germline, CDR1 is SGHKS and CDR2 YYEKEE (reference sequence). The length of the CDR3 is 15 residues. The V and J genes are TRBV5-5 and TRBJ2-3; possible D gene TRBD1, 6 bases. The material sequenced was CD4+ or CD8+ T cells sorted from blood, taken in a trial of the OX40 agonist ivuxolimab. The origin of this receptor is an adult with an advanced solid tumor such as melanoma, head and neck, liver or kidney cancer. CDR3 bases: TGTGCCAGCACCCTACCCACAGGGAATTCAGATACGCAGTATTTT. Its translation: CASTLPTGNSDTQYF.